This TCR beta chain derives from a study of blood T cells in healthy people across ages. A sample-barcoded 5' primer and a J-beta primer mix were used in a second PCR of about 7 to 11 cycles. TCRdb processed the 5' RACE reads anew with MiXCR; each CDR3 protein has one entry. The sample shows approximately 900,000 distinct CDR3 sequences, approximately 49% of them seen only once. Findings of the study overall: There was no known CMV status for donors, so expanded clonotype changes were possibly confounded. Age brought a roughly linear fall in TCR beta diversity measured per million T cells.

The CDR3 runs to 11 residues. Germline values: CDR1 KGHDR, CDR2 SFDVKD. Details on this clonotype: The antigen remains undetermined.

The gene calls are TRBV24-1 and TRBJ2-4; tentatively, D is TRBD1 or TRBD2 (5 bases each). TRBJ2-5 explains the end of the DNA better; the J call may be wrong. Sequencing was done on a sample of blood. The receptor's source is a man aged 25 to 40 in good health. CDR3 amino acids: CASGTRETQYF. The CDR3 DNA is TGTGCCTCTGGGACCAGAGAGACCCAGTACTTC.